This T cell receptor beta chain was observed in a study of blood T cell repertoires in COVID-19. Study-level information: Acute and convalescent COVID-19 specimens originated in the United States, Italy and Spain. T cells, B-cell-depleted T cells, or PBMCs provided the cDNA or gDNA that served as material.

CDR1 is MGHRA, CDR2 YSYEKL, per germline. The V segment lost 0 bases and the J segment 9 bases; nucleotides outside the gene matches: 16. This CDR3 region has 18 residues. Participant age was roughly 18 to 90 years, and participants resided in 24 US areas. Cohort 3 donors counted as recovered after two negative PCRs, clearance, or resolved symptoms. Method: immunoSEQ multiplex PCR; TCRdb's copy keeps in-frame clones and lacks some. This sample has 250,000 to 300,000 clones, with around 86% found just once. This chain joins TRBV4-1 and TRBJ2-1; 8 nucleotides match TRBD1. The origin of this receptor is a woman in her forties who had recovered from COVID-19. Sequencing input: PBMCs or T cells enriched from blood (not recorded which). The CDR3 DNA is TGCGCCAGCAGCCAAGAGCATTTAGGACAGGGTCGGTTTGGTGAGCAGTTCTTC. The encoded protein is CASSQEHLGQGRFGEQFF.